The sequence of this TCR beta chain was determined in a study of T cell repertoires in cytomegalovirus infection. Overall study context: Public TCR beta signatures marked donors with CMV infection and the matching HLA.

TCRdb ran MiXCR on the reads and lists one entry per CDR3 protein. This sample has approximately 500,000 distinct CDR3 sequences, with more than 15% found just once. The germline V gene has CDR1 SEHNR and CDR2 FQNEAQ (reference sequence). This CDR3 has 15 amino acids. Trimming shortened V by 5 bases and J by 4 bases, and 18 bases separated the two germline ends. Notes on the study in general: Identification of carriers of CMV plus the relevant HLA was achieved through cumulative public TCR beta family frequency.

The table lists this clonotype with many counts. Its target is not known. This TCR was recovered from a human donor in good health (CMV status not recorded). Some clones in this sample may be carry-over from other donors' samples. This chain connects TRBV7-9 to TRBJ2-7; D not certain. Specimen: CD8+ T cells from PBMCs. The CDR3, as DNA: TGTGCCAGCAGCACGACAACCTCCTCCAGATACGAGCAGTACTTC. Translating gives CASSTTTSSRYEQYF.